This passage covers 2 T cell receptor beta chains from one sample sequenced in a study of blood T cell repertoires in COVID-19. The table came from immunoSEQ multiplex PCR; TCRdb's copy has only in-frame clones and leaves some out. This sample has some 120,000 clones; roughly 80% occur once, and the top ten carry about 20%. The sequencing input was PBMCs or T cells enriched from blood (not recorded which). These TCRs come from a man younger than 45 who had recovered from COVID-19.

This chain links TRBV10-1 with TRBJ2-1, with 7 positions matching TRBD2. Germline CDR1 WNHNN, CDR2 SYGVQD (reference sequence). The CDR3 length is 16 residues. Losses at the gene ends were 2 bases for V and 4 bases for J; bases not matched to a gene: 8. Here the CDR3 reads CASSEKLGGEYNEQFF. The CDR3 DNA sequence: TGCGCCAGCAGTGAGAAGCTGGGGGGGGAATACAATGAGCAGTTCTTC.

This clone occurred a few times. V and J are TRBV25-1 and TRBJ1-5; D remains unclear. Trimming took 2 bases from V and 0 from J, leaving 5 bases between them. The CDR3 is 14 amino acids. Germline lookup yields CDR1 MGHDK and CDR2 SYGVNS. CDR3 DNA sequence: TGTGCCAGCAGTGAAACAAGTAGCAATCAGCCCCAGCATTTT. Its protein product is CASSETSSNQPQHF.